The entry below describes one TCR beta chain. This entry comes from a study of shared T cell receptors in the human thymus. Assay used: immunoSEQ multiplex PCR; TCRdb lists only in-frame clones, some missing. Seen here are roughly 410,000 clones, about 95% observed once, and the top ten hold 0.02%. Germline V lookup: CDR1 SGHAT, CDR2 FQNNGV. Trimming cost V 7 bases and J 3 bases, with 24 bases left between them. The CDR3 has 18 amino acids. Source material: thymocytes. J is TRBJ1-4 and V is TRBV11-2; D remains ambiguous. This TCR was recovered from a human donor. The CDR3 sequence: CASIEGRVPRTSNEKLFF. DNA of the CDR3: TGTGCCAGCATCGAAGGTAGGGTCCCCCGGACCTCTAATGAAAAACTGTTTTTT.